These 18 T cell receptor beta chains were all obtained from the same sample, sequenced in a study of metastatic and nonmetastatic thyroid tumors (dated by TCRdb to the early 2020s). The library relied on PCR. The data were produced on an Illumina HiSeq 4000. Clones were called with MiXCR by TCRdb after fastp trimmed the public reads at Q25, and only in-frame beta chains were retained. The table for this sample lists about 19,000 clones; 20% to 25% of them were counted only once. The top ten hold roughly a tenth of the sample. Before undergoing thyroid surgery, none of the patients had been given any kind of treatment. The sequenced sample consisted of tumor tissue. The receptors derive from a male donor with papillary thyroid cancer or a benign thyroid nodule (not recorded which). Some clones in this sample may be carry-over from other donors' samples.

The CDR3: CASRTEGTGATGELFF. CDR3 in DNA: TGTGCCAGCAGGACCGAAGGTACAGGGGCCACCGGGGAGCTGTTTTTT. The chain uses TRBV28 and TRBJ2-2; 7 nucleotides agree with TRBD1. After removal of 6 bases from V and 4 bases from J, the junction contained 11 bases not matched to a gene. There are 16 residues in the CDR3. Per germline, CDR1 MDHEN and CDR2 SYDVKM.

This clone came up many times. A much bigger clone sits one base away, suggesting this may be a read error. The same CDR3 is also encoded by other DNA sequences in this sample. The CDR3 DNA follows: TGTGCCAGCAGCCCTACCACAACCTTGGGAAATGAACAGTTCTTC. This sequence encodes CASSPTTTLGNEQFF. This sequence joins TRBV9 and TRBJ2-1; D is unresolved. The germline CDR1 and CDR2 sequences are SGDLS and YYNGEE. The CDR3 covers 15 residues. Full variable domain (outside the CDR3, taken from reference TRBV9 and TRBJ2-1): DSGVTQTPKHLITATGQRVTLRCSPRSGDLSVYWYQQSLDQGLQFLIQYYNGEERAKGNILERFSAQQFPDLHSELNLSSLELGDSALYFCASSPTTTLGNEQFFGPGTRLTVL.

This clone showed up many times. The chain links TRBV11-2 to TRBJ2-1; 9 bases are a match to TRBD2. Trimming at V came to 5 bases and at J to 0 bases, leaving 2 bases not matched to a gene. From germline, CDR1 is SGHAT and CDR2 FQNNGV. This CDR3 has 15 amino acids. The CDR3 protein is CASSIAGDSYNEQFF. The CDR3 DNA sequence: TGTGCCAGCAGCATAGCGGGAGACTCCTACAATGAGCAGTTCTTC.

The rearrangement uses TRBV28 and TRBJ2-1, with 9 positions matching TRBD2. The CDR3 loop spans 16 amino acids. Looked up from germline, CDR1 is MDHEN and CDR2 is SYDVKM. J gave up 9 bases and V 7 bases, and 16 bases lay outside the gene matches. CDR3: CASMTALAGRGPEQFF. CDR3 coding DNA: TGTGCCAGCATGACCGCCCTAGCGGGACGGGGTCCTGAGCAGTTCTTC.

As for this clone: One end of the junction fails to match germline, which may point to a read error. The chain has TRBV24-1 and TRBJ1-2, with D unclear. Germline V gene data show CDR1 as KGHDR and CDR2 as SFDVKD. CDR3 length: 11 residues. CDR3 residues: CATSDTYGYTF. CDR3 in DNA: TGTGCGACCAGCGATACCTATGGCTACACCTTC.

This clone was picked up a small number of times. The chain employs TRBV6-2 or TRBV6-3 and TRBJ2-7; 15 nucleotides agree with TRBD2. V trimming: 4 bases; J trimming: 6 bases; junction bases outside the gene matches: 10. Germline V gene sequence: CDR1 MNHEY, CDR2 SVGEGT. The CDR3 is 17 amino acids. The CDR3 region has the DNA TGTGCCAGCAGTTGCGGGACTAGCGGGAGGACCTGGAGCGAGCAGTACTTC. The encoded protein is CASSCGTSGRTWSEQYF.

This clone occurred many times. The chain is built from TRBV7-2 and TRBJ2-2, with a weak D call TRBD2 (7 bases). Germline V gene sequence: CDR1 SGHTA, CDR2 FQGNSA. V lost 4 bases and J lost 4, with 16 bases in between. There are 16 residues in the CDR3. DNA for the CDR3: TGTGCCAGCAGCTACAAAGCGGGACAACCCACCGGGGAGCTGTTTTTT. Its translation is CASSYKAGQPTGELFF.

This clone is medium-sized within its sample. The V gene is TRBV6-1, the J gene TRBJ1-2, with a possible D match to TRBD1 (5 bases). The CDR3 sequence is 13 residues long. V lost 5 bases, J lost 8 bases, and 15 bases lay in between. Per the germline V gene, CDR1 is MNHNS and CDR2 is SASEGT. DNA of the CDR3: TGTGCCAGCAGTTTCGCAGGGAGAGGGGGCTACACCTTC. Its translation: CASSFAGRGGYTF.

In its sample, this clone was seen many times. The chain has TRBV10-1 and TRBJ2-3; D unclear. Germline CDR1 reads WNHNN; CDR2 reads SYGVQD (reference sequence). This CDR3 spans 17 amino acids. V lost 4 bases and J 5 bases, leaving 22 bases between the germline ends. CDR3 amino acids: CASSVSLLRSREDTQYF. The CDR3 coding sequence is TGCGCCAGCAGTGTTTCCCTCCTCAGGTCTAGAGAAGATACGCAGTATTTT.

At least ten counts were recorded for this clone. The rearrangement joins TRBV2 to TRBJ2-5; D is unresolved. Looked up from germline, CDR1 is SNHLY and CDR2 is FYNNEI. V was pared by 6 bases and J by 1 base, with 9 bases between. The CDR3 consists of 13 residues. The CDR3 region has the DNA TGTGCCAGCAGAAAAGGACGCCAAGAGACCCAGTACTTC. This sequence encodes CASRKGRQETQYF.

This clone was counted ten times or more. CDR3 protein: CASSFTTSDTGELFF. The CDR3, as DNA: TGTGCCAGCAGCTTCACTACTAGCGACACCGGGGAGCTGTTTTTT. The chain has TRBV5-6 and TRBJ2-2; 7 nucleotides agree with TRBD2. This CDR3 has 15 residues. Germline CDR1 is SGHDT and CDR2 is YYEEEE. Trimming removed 2 bases from V and 3 bases from J; junction bases left unmatched: 4.

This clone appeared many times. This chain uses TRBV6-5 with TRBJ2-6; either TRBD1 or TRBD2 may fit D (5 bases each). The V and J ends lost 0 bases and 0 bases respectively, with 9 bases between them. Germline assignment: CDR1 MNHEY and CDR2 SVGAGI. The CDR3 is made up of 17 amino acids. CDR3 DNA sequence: TGTGCCAGCAGTTACTCAGGTGGGGGCTCTGGGGCCAACGTCCTGACTTTC. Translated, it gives CASSYSGGGSGANVLTF.

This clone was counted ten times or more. CDR3 DNA sequence: TGTGCCAGCAGCTTTAGACTAGCTGTTCTTCTGTACAATGAGCAGTTCTTC. Protein: CASSFRLAVLLYNEQFF. J is TRBJ2-1 and V is TRBV5-8, with 7 bases lining up with TRBD2. This CDR3 contains 17 residues. With 2 bases clipped from V and 4 bases from J, the junction kept 12 bases outside the gene matches. Germline V gene sequence: CDR1 SGHTS, CDR2 YDEGEE.

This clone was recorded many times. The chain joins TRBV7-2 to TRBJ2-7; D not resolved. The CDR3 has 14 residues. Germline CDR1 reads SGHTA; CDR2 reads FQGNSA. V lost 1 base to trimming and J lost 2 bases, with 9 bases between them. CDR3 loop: CASSLVPNPYEQYF. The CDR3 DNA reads TGTGCCAGCAGCTTAGTGCCTAATCCCTACGAGCAGTACTTC.

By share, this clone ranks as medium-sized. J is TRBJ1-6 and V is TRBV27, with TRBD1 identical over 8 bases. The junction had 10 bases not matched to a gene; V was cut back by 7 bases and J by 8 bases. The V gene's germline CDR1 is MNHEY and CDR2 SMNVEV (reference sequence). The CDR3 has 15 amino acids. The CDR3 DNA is TGTGCCAGCAACCACCGAGACAGGGGCGATTCACCCCTCCACTTT. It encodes CASNHRDRGDSPLHF.

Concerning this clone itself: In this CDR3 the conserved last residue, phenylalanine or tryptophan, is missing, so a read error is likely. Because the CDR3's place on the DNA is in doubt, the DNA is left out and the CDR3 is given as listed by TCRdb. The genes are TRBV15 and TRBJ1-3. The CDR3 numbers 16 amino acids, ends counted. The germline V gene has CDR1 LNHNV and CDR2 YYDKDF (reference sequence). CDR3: CATSRGRTDSGNTLYY.

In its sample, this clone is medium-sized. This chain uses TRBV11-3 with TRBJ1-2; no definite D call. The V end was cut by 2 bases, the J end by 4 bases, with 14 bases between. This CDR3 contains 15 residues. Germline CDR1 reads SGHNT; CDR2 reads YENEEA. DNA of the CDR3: TGTGCCAGCAGCTTAATTGCGGGGTTCGGCTATGGCTACACCTTC. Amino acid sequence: CASSLIAGFGYGYTF.

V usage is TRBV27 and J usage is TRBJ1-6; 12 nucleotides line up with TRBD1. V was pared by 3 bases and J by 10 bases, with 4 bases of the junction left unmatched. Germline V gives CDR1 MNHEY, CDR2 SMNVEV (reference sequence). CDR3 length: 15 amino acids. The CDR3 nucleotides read TGTGCCAGCAGTTTGGGACAGGGGGCAGGGTCACCCCTCCACTTT. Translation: CASSLGQGAGSPLHF.